Below are 13 T cell receptor beta chains sequenced from a single sample in a study of T-cell memory formation after mild COVID-19 (dated by TCRdb to the early 2020s). Library preparation employed 5' RACE. Sequencing was performed on an Illumina NovaSeq 6000. Through fastp at Q25 and MiXCR, TCRdb rebuilt clones from the public reads, retaining in-frame beta chains. Each record represents a unique CDR3 protein, reported with the most common genes and DNA among its rows. This sample is represented by fewer than 200,000 distinct CDR3 sequences; roughly a fifth of them were singletons. Together, the top ten hold about 23% of the sample. Sequencing used PBMCs or a T cell subset sorted from them (not recorded which). These receptors originate from an adult woman who had mild COVID-19 (a few samples of this study predate the infection). The sample titles of this study are shuffled in the database, so cell type and time point are left out; the donor was told from shared clones.

This clonotype has a handful of counts. The chain carries TRBV7-9 and TRBJ2-1, with D perhaps matching TRBD1 (6 bases). V was clipped by 5 bases and J by 5 bases, with 13 bases between them. The CDR3 runs to 14 residues. CDR1 is SEHNR and CDR2 is FQNEAQ in the germline V gene (reference sequence). The chain's CDR3 is CASSGWTADNEQFF. Written as DNA, the CDR3 is TGTGCCAGCAGCGGTTGGACAGCCGACAATGAGCAGTTCTTC.

This clonotype was seen repeatedly, ten times or more. This chain links TRBV4-1 with TRBJ1-1, with 10 positions matching TRBD1. The CDR3 length is 19 residues. CDR1 is MGHRA and CDR2 is YSYEKL in the germline V gene. V trimming: 3 bases; J trimming: 0 bases; junction bases outside the gene matches: 13. CDR3: CASSHVSTGGLGMNTEAFF. In DNA, the CDR3 is TGCGCCAGCAGCCACGTTTCGACAGGGGGCTTGGGAATGAACACTGAAGCTTTCTTT.

The rearrangement joins TRBV4-1 to TRBJ1-1; D possibly corresponds to TRBD1 (5 bases). Looked up from germline, CDR1 is MGHRA and CDR2 is YSYEKL. This CDR3 has 15 amino acids. The V and J ends lost 4 bases and 1 base respectively, with 13 bases between them. CDR3 loop: CASSRTYGGNTEAFF. Here the CDR3 DNA reads TGCGCCAGCAGCCGTACATATGGGGGGAACACTGAAGCTTTCTTT.

This chain links TRBV15 with TRBJ2-2; unclear D gene. V lost 6 bases and J 5 bases, leaving 10 bases between the germline ends. This CDR3 comprises 13 residues. Germline V gives CDR1 LNHNV, CDR2 YYDKDF (reference sequence). The CDR3 is CATRDPPTGELFF. The CDR3 DNA is TGTGCCACCAGGGATCCCCCAACCGGGGAGCTGTTTTTT.

This clonotype was seen a few times. The rearrangement uses TRBV29-1 and TRBJ2-7; 7 nucleotides agree with TRBD2. With 4 bases clipped from V and 0 bases from J, the junction kept 6 bases outside the gene matches. CDR3 length equals 14 residues. CDR1 is SQVTM and CDR2 is ANQGSEA in the germline V gene. The CDR3 spells CSVGSGVSSYEQYF. The DNA for the CDR3 is TGCAGCGTTGGGAGCGGGGTGAGCTCCTACGAGCAGTACTTC.

The chain uses TRBV7-6 and TRBJ2-7; 7 bases line up with TRBD2. CDR1 and CDR2 from the germline V gene are SGHVS and FNYEAQ. CDR3 length equals 16 residues. Trimming cost V 4 bases and J 1 base; bases outside gene matches: 10. The DNA of the CDR3 is TGTGCCAGCAGCTCAGCTCCGGCGGGAGCGTCCTACGAGCAGTACTTC. The encoded protein is CASSSAPAGASYEQYF.

This clonotype was counted only a few times. The rearrangement links TRBV3-1 to TRBJ2-7; D assignment may be TRBD1 or TRBD2 (5 bases each). Germline CDR1 is LGHDT and CDR2 is YNNKEL (reference sequence). Trimming took 4 bases from V and 0 from J, leaving 13 bases between them. This CDR3 is built from 15 residues. The CDR3 spells CASSRGTYSSYEQYF. The CDR3 DNA sequence: TGTGCCAGCAGCCGTGGGACGTATAGCTCCTACGAGCAGTACTTC.

The chain employs TRBV20-1 and TRBJ2-4; TRBD2 is a possible D gene (6 bases). This CDR3 has 16 residues. V was shortened by 1 base and J by 2 bases, with 15 bases between the two germline ends. The V gene's germline CDR1 is DFQATT and CDR2 SNEGSKA (reference sequence). CDR3 sequence reads: CSARGGREAPKNIQYF. CDR3 nucleotides: TGCAGTGCTAGAGGAGGAAGGGAGGCGCCCAAAAACATTCAGTACTTC.

The chain uses TRBV6-2 or TRBV6-3 and TRBJ2-1; D might be TRBD1 (6 bases). The germline CDR1 and CDR2 sequences are MNHEY and SVGEGT. The CDR3 is 12 amino acids. The CDR3 loop reads CEVRGSYNEQFF. The CDR3, as DNA: TGTGAAGTGAGGGGGTCCTACAATGAGCAGTTCTTC.

This clonotype was seen ten or more times. The chain links TRBV5-1 to TRBJ2-3; 9 nucleotides agree with TRBD1. The germline CDR1 and CDR2 sequences are SGHRS and YFSETQ. The CDR3 length is 14 residues. The V and J ends lost 0 bases and 4 bases, in that order; junction bases with no gene match: 0. The CDR3 nucleotides read TGCGCCAGCAGCTTGGGACAGGGGGCAGATACGCAGTATTTT. It codes for CASSLGQGADTQYF. Combining the CDR3 with reference TRBV5-1 and TRBJ2-3 gives the whole variable domain KAGVTQTPRYLIKTRGQQVTLSCSPISGHRSVSWYQQTPGQGLQFLFEYFSETQRNKGNFPGRFSGRQFSNSRSEMNVSTLELGDSALYLCASSLGQGADTQYFGPGTRLTVL.

V and J are TRBV7-9 and TRBJ2-2; no clear D. Trimming cost V 1 base and J 4 bases, with 16 bases left between them. The CDR3 runs to 17 residues. CDR1 SEHNR and CDR2 FQNEAQ come from the germline V gene (reference sequence). DNA for the CDR3: TGTGCCAGCAGCTTAGAGACGCCAGGATGGGGCACCGGGGAGCTGTTTTTT. Protein: CASSLETPGWGTGELFF.

The chain links TRBV3-1 to TRBJ2-6; 9 nucleotides agree with TRBD1. The germline V gene has CDR1 LGHDT and CDR2 YNNKEL (reference sequence). After removal of 3 bases from V and 4 bases from J, the junction contained 7 bases not matched to a gene. The CDR3 sequence is 17 residues long. CDR3 DNA: TGTGCCAGCAGCCAGCCTCGGACAGGGGTAGGGGCCAACGTCCTGACTTTC. This translates into CASSQPRTGVGANVLTF.

The J gene is TRBJ2-6, the V gene TRBV4-1, with 8 nucleotides matching TRBD1. The CDR3 spans 18 residues. With V trimmed by 0 bases and J by 2 bases, 6 bases remained unmatched. CDR1 MGHRA and CDR2 YSYEKL come from the germline V gene. CDR3 residues: CASSQDWTGLTGANVLTF. In DNA, the CDR3 is TGCGCCAGCAGCCAAGATTGGACAGGGTTAACTGGGGCCAACGTCCTGACTTTC.